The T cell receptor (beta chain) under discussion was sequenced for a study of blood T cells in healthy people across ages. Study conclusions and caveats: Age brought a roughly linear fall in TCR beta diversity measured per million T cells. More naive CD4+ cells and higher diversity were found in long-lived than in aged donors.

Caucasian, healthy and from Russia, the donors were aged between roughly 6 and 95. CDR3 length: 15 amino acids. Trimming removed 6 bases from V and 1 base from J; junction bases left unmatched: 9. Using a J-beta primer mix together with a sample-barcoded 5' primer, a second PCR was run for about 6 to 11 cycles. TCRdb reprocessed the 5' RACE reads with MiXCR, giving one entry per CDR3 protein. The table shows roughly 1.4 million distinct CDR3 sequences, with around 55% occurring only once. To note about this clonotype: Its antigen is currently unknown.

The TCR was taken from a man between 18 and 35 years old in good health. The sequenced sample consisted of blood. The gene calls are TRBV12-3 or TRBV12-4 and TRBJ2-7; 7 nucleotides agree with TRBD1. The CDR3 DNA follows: TGTGCCAGCAGAGATGACAGGGTAAATTCCTACGAGCAGTACTTC. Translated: CASRDDRVNSYEQYF.